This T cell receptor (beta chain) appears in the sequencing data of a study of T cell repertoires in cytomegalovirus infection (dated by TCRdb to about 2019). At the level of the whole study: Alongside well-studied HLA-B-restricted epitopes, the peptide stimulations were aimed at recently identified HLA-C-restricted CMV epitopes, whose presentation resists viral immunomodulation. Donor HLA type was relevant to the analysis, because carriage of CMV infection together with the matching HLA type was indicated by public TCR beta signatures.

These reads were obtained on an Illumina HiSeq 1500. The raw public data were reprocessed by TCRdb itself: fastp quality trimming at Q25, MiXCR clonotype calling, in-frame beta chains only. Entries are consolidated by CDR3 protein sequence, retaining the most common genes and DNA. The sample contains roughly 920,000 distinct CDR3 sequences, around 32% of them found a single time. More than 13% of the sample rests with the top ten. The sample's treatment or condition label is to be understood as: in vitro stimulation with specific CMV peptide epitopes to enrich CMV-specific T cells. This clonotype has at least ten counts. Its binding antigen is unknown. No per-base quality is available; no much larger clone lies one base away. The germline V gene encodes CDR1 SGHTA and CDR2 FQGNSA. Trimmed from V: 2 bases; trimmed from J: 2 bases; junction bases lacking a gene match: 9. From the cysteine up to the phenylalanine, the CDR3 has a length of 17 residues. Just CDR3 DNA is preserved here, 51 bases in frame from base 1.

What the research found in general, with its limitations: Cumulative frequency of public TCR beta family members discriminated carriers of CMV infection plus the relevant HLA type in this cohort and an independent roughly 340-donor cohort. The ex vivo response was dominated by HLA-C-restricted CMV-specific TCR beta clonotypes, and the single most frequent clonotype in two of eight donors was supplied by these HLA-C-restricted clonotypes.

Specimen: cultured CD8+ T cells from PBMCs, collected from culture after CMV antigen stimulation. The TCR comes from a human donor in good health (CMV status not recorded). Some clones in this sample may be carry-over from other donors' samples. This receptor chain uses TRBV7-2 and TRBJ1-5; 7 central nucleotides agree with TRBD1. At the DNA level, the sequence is TGTGCCAGCAGCTTAAGGCCAGGGGGACTGGGCAATCAGCCCCAGCATTTT. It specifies CASSLRPGGLGNQPQHF.